This T cell receptor beta chain was recorded in a study of lymphopenia after photon versus proton radiotherapy (dated by TCRdb to about 2019). With regard to the full study: The immunological effects of photon versus proton radiation therapy were compared in patients with gastrointestinal tumors who developed high-grade lymphopenia. The cohort comprised approximately 21 patients with gastrointestinal tumors who received either photon or proton therapy and then developed lymphopenia. The goal of the study was to characterize the differences between the two radiation modalities in how they affect the immune system. Here is what the overall study found, with its caveats: During treatment, patients who received proton therapy stayed relatively stable, whereas patients who received photon therapy lost naive T cells and TCR diversity and gained effector/memory populations. After the lymphocyte count nadir, oligoclonal expansion, especially of CD8+ Temra cells, was observed in photon-treated repertoires, and the drop in diversity was driven by this expansion. The survival association was assessed only in patients who died, and better survival with proton therapy was presented by the authors as a possibility rather than a demonstrated result. Across the cohort, among patients who died, a greater drop in TCR diversity after the nadir was inversely correlated with overall survival time.

This clone came up once. Its antigen target is currently unknown. No much larger clone exists at a distance of one base, and base qualities are not known. The library came from the immunoSEQ multiplex PCR assay. T cell repertoires were profiled with deep sequencing of rearranged TCR beta loci together with multiparametric flow cytometry. The immuneACCESS repertoire file appears here via TCRdb, limited to in-frame rearrangements. These files lack a portion of the clones; in checked studies, under half of the deficit traces to unresolved V genes, and the cause of the others is not known. This sample lists 25,000 to 35,000 clones; about 91% were detected once. The ten largest clones capture more than 6.5% of the sample. Including the terminal cysteine and phenylalanine, the CDR3 comprises 16 residues. CDR3 DNA only is kept here, 48 bases in frame from base 1. Trimming takes 7 bases from V and 4 bases from J, and the germline ends sit 21 bases apart. As encoded in the germline V gene, CDR1 is ENHRY while CDR2 is SYGVKD.

The receptor's source is a woman aged 65 to 85 with pancreatic cancer. Some clones in this sample may be carry-over from other donors' samples. The chain links TRBV10-3 with TRBJ2-3; 6 matching bases give a weak D call of TRBD2. Sequencing used peripheral blood, obtained from a patient treated with proton-based radiotherapy. The sequenced DNA is TGTGCCATCATGGGGGTTTATGCGGGATCCCCAGATACGCAGTATTTT. It codes for CAIMGVYAGSPDTQYF.